Detailed here is one T cell receptor beta chain. Antigen specificity is unknown. The data stem from a study of T-cell reconstitution after alpha-beta-depleted transplantation in children. Broader study findings: It was newly produced T cells that mostly accounted for T-cell counts and diversity one year after transplant. The study traced high day-60 TCRbeta diversity in some patients to surviving recipient T cells and thymic progenitors. Where alpha-beta T cells came from about two months after transplant was reportedly several hundred expanded graft clones.

This CDR3 spans 18 amino acids. V trimming: 6 bases; J trimming: 1 base; junction bases outside the gene matches: 17. The V gene's germline CDR1 is SGHAT and CDR2 FQDESV (reference sequence). Unique molecular identifiers featured in how the TCRbeta library was prepared. Each CDR3 protein is one row after TCRdb ran MiXCR on the PCR reads. The sample has hundreds of thousands of distinct CDR3 sequences; 15% to 20% are singletons. Sequenced material: PBMCs, mostly from graft donor cells, taken 360 days after TCRalphabeta/CD19-depleted stem cell transplant. The chain couples TRBV11-1 to TRBJ2-5; the match to TRBD2 covers 7 bases. The TCR was taken from a boy under two years old who had a stem cell transplant for Wiskott-Aldrich syndrome, so the T cells may come from the graft donor. CDR3 region: CASSSLARGGRLQETQYF. CDR3 sequence (DNA): TGTGCCAGCAGTTCTCTGGCGAGAGGCGGGAGACTCCAAGAGACCCAGTACTTC.